A single TCR beta chain is shown here with its context. Only in-frame clones appear in the TCRdb table, and some are missing; sequencing was by immunoSEQ multiplex PCR. The sample includes about 360,000 clones, 70% to 90% of them seen just once. The sample originates from a study of blood T cell repertoires in COVID-19. Across the whole study: T cells, B-cell-depleted T cells, or PBMCs provided the cDNA or gDNA that served as material.

V shed 5 bases and J shed 0 bases, with 8 bases lying between them. CDR3 length: 14 residues. Germline V gene data show CDR1 as SEHNR and CDR2 as FQNEAQ (reference sequence). The V call is TRBV7-9, the J call TRBJ1-3; no definite D call. The receptor's source is a woman aged 55-70 years with COVID-19, enrolled during active disease. Sequencing was done on a sample of peripheral blood. The CDR3 here is CASSPGISGNTIYF. CDR3 sequence (DNA): TGTGCCAGCAGCCCAGGTATCTCTGGAAACACCATATATTTT. The full variable domain, with the rest looked up from reference TRBV7-9 and TRBJ1-3, is DTGVSQNPRHKITKRGQNVTFRCDPISEHNRLYWYRQTLGQGPEFLTYFQNEAQLEKSRLLSDRFSAERPKGSFSTLEIQRTEQGDSAMYLCASSPGISGNTIYFGEGSWLTVV.